The 25 T cell receptor beta chains below all came from one sample that was sequenced in a study of shared clonotypes between healthy human individuals. Method: immunoSEQ multiplex PCR; TCRdb's copy keeps in-frame clones and lacks some. The table lists roughly 2.5 million clones, more than 80% of them singletons. The sequencing input was naive CD4+ T cells sorted from blood. Sample subset: CD45RA+ positively selected. The receptors were gathered from a man between 18 and 35 years old in good health.

The genes are TRBV28 and TRBJ2-1, with 10 bases lining up with TRBD1. This CDR3 has 17 amino acids. Trimming took 4 bases from V and 8 from J; bases not matched to a gene: 14. Germline V gene lookup returns CDR1 MDHEN and CDR2 SYDVKM. The chain's CDR3 is CASSSPRPGTGADEQFF. CDR3 nucleotide sequence: TGTGCCAGCAGTTCGCCCCGTCCCGGGACAGGGGCGGATGAGCAGTTCTTC.

The chain has TRBV23-1 and TRBJ2-2, with 7 bases fitting TRBD1. TRBV23-1 is labeled an ORF, and its function is uncertain. V trimming: 0 bases; J trimming: 4 bases; junction bases outside the gene matches: 5. The CDR3 runs 16 residues. CDR3 protein: CASSQSRGPGTGELFF. Written as DNA, the CDR3 is TGCGCCAGCAGTCAATCTAGGGGGCCCGGCACCGGGGAGCTGTTTTTT.

The rearrangement joins TRBV15 to TRBJ1-3; D possibly corresponds to TRBD1 (5 bases). There are 17 residues in the CDR3. CDR1 and CDR2 from the germline V gene are LNHNV and YYDKDF (reference sequence). V was shortened by 2 bases and J by 0 bases, with 14 bases between the two germline ends. The CDR3 here is CATSRKRQFFSGNTIYF. The CDR3 nucleotides are TGTGCCACCAGCAGAAAGAGACAGTTTTTCTCTGGAAACACCATATATTTT.

The chain uses TRBV5-1 and TRBJ2-3, with D tentatively TRBD2 (7 bases). The CDR3 totals 15 residues. Germline loops: CDR1 SGHRS, CDR2 YFSETQ. Deletions cut 4 bases from V and 3 bases from J, with 15 bases between. CDR3 loop: CASSRGGRGTDTQYF. In DNA, the CDR3 is TGCGCCAGCAGCCGCGGGGGCAGAGGTACAGATACGCAGTATTTT.

The V call is TRBV7-8, the J call TRBJ1-1; TRBD1 is a possible D gene (6 bases). V was trimmed by 5 bases and J by 3 bases, leaving 13 bases between them. The V gene's germline CDR1 is SGHVS and CDR2 FQNEAQ. This CDR3 spans 14 amino acids. CDR3 nucleotide sequence: TGTGCCAGCAGCCCGAGGGGGGTAGACACTGAAGCTTTCTTT. Translation gives CASSPRGVDTEAFF.

The chain has TRBV29-1 and TRBJ2-3; TRBD2 aligns across 9 bases. Per the germline V gene, CDR1 is SQVTM and CDR2 is ANQGSEA. This CDR3 comprises 14 residues. The V and J ends lost 6 bases and 6 bases, in that order; junction bases with no gene match: 10. CDR3: CSVAGTSFTDTQYF. The CDR3 DNA is TGCAGCGTGGCCGGGACTAGCTTTACGGATACGCAGTATTTT.

Worth noting for this clone: Additional DNA sequences in this sample encode the identical CDR3. Here the CDR3 DNA reads TGTGCCTGGAATCTTAATTCACCCCTCCACTTT. Amino acids: CAWNLNSPLHF. This chain uses TRBV30 with TRBJ1-6; D is ambiguous. CDR1 and CDR2 (germline): GTSNPN, SVGIG (reference sequence). The length of the CDR3 is 11 residues. Trimming took off 4 bases at V and 6 bases at J, with 4 bases between the two ends.

In the case of this clone: Distinct nucleotide sequences in the sample also encode this CDR3. The chain uses TRBV4-1 and TRBJ2-1; D perhaps matches TRBD2 (6 bases). Per germline, CDR1 MGHRA and CDR2 YSYEKL. This CDR3 region has 16 residues. Trimming shortened V by 1 base and J by 0 bases, and 10 bases separated the two germline ends. Written as DNA, the CDR3 is TGCGCCAGCAGCCAAGGCCGGGGGTCCTCCTACAATGAGCAGTTCTTC. Protein sequence: CASSQGRGSSYNEQFF.

The chain is built from TRBV7-3 and TRBJ2-7, with 7 positions matching TRBD1. The CDR3 length is 14 residues. J lost 4 bases, V lost 9 bases, and 12 bases had no gene match. Per the germline V gene, CDR1 is SGHTA and CDR2 is FQGTGA. The CDR3 loop is CARCYRGLFYEQYF. The CDR3 nucleotides are TGTGCCAGGTGTTACAGGGGCCTCTTTTACGAGCAGTACTTC.

CDR3 residues: CASTRQGGIHTQYF. The CDR3 nucleotides are TGTGCCAGCACCAGGCAGGGCGGTATACATACGCAGTATTTT. The V and J genes are TRBV5-4 and TRBJ2-3; D possibly corresponds to TRBD1 (5 bases). The ends were cut back, 6 bases at V and 7 bases at J, with 18 bases in the middle. The CDR3 has 14 residues. Germline CDR1 and CDR2: SGHNT and YYREEE (reference sequence).

This clone was detected only once. The sample has other DNA sequences that encode this CDR3 too. The gene calls are TRBV19 and TRBJ1-5; D not resolved. Trimming removed 3 bases from V and 3 bases from J, with 6 bases in between. Germline V CDR1 and CDR2: LNHDA, SQIVND (reference sequence). CDR3 length: 13 amino acids. CDR3 loop: CASSIRDNQPQHF. The CDR3 DNA is TGTGCCAGTAGTATCCGGGACAATCAGCCCCAGCATTTT.

The chain employs TRBV4-1 and TRBJ1-2; D not certain. The CDR3 has 17 residues. Trimming took 0 bases from V and 0 from J, leaving 14 bases between them. CDR1 is MGHRA, CDR2 YSYEKL, per germline. In DNA form, the CDR3 reads TGCGCCAGCAGCCAAGATATCCCGGCCGCTACTAACTATGGCTACACCTTC. Its translation: CASSQDIPAATNYGYTF.

A note on this clone: The sample has other DNA sequences that encode this CDR3 too. The rearrangement links TRBV5-1 to TRBJ2-7; TRBD2 agrees at 11 bases. The V gene's germline CDR1 is SGHRS and CDR2 YFSETQ. The CDR3 loop spans 15 amino acids. V lost 3 bases to trimming and J lost 2 bases; unmatched junction nucleotides: 4. CDR3 region: CASSSGLADPYEQYF. Written as DNA, the CDR3 is TGCGCCAGCAGCTCGGGACTAGCGGATCCCTACGAGCAGTACTTC.

Comment on this clone: Other DNA sequences in this sample translate to the same CDR3. The rearrangement links TRBV5-1 to TRBJ2-2, with D uncertain. Germline CDR1 is SGHRS and CDR2 is YFSETQ. The V end lost 0 bases, the J end lost 6 bases, and 6 bases lay between the germline ends. The CDR3 runs 13 residues. CDR3 bases: TGCGCCAGCAGCTTGGATCTTGCCGGGGAGCTGTTTTTT. The encoded protein is CASSLDLAGELFF.

The V call is TRBV10-1, the J call TRBJ2-7; unclear D gene. The CDR3 is made up of 14 amino acids. CDR1 is WNHNN and CDR2 is SYGVQD in the germline V gene (reference sequence). The germline V and J ends were trimmed by 3 bases and 4 bases, with 13 bases remaining between them. This CDR3 reads CASSEFLGPYEQYF. The DNA for the CDR3 is TGCGCCAGCAGTGAATTTCTCGGGCCGTACGAGCAGTACTTC.

This clone has just one count. The V gene is TRBV6-1, the J gene TRBJ2-3; no definite D call. CDR3 size: 11 residues. CDR1 and CDR2 (germline): MNHNS, SASEGT. Trimming left V 7 bases short and J 7 bases short, with 9 bases between. The CDR3 DNA reads TGTGCCAGCAAGTTTGGGAATACGCAGTATTTT. It yields the protein CASKFGNTQYF.

This clone occurred once. J is TRBJ1-6 and V is TRBV6-5, with no clear D. CDR3 length equals 16 residues. In germline, CDR1 is MNHEY, CDR2 SVGAGI. V was trimmed by 0 bases and J by 7 bases, leaving 13 bases between them. The CDR3 DNA follows: TGTGCCAGCAGTTACTCGAATTACGGCACCAATTCACCCCTCCACTTT. Translation gives CASSYSNYGTNSPLHF.

The chain couples TRBV5-6 to TRBJ2-5, with 8 bases matching TRBD1. Germline V lookup: CDR1 SGHDT, CDR2 YYEEEE. The junction had 2 bases not matched to a gene; V was cut back by 2 bases and J by 2 bases. This CDR3 has 14 amino acids. As DNA, the CDR3 is TGTGCCAGCAGCTTCGGGACAGGTCAAGAGACCCAGTACTTC. It specifies CASSFGTGQETQYF.

The chain has TRBV6-1 and TRBJ2-5; D is undetermined. The CDR3 is made up of 15 amino acids. The germline V and J ends were trimmed by 2 bases and 2 bases, with 12 bases remaining between them. CDR1 and CDR2 (germline): MNHNS, SASEGT. CDR3 DNA: TGTGCCAGCAGTGAAAATGGGCTGTTACAAGAGACCCAGTACTTC. Its protein is CASSENGLLQETQYF.

This CDR3 reads CASSGTDRTQETQYF. As DNA, the CDR3 is TGCGCCAGCAGCGGAACGGACAGAACCCAAGAGACCCAGTACTTC. The chain recombines TRBV5-1 with TRBJ2-5, with D maybe TRBD1 (6 bases). From germline, CDR1 is SGHRS and CDR2 YFSETQ. This CDR3 has 15 residues. Trimming left V 4 bases short and J 1 base short, with 14 bases between.

The CDR3 region is CATTRGEGIQYF. The DNA of the CDR3 is TGTGCCACCACGAGAGGGGAGGGCATTCAGTACTTC. The genes are TRBV15 and TRBJ2-4; TRBD2 agrees at 7 bases. Germline CDR1 LNHNV, CDR2 YYDKDF (reference sequence). The CDR3 is made up of 12 amino acids. The J segment lost 9 bases and the V segment lost 7 bases, leaving 6 bases of the junction unmatched.

In the case of this clone: The sample carries other DNA sequences with the same CDR3. V gene TRBV4-1 combines with J gene TRBJ2-1; D may be TRBD2 (6 bases). CDR3 size: 15 residues. Looked up from germline, CDR1 is MGHRA and CDR2 is YSYEKL. Between the trimmed V and J ends, which lost 2 bases and 1 base, there was a span of 9 bases. The CDR3 sequence: CASSQSSGSYNEQFF. The CDR3 DNA follows: TGCGCCAGCAGCCAAAGCAGCGGGTCCTACAATGAGCAGTTCTTC.

About this clone itself: Different DNA sequences within this sample yield the same CDR3. The V and J genes are TRBV5-1 and TRBJ2-1; a weak D match, TRBD2 (5 bases). V was cut by 0 bases and J by 4 bases, with 11 bases left in between. This CDR3 spans 15 amino acids. CDR1 and CDR2 from the germline V gene are SGHRS and YFSETQ. CDR3 nucleotides: TGCGCCAGCAGCTTGGCCGGGGAGACGTACAATGAGCAGTTCTTC. It encodes CASSLAGETYNEQFF.

The chain is built from TRBV4-3 and TRBJ2-3; D assignment may be TRBD1 or TRBD2 (6 bases each). In germline, CDR1 is LGHNA, CDR2 YSLEER. Deletions cut 4 bases from V and 0 bases from J, with 14 bases between. This CDR3 has 16 residues. CDR3 coding DNA: TGCGCCAGCAGCCTAGAGGGGGGCGGGAGCACAGATACGCAGTATTTT. It translates to CASSLEGGGSTDTQYF.

Remarks on this clone: Compared with germline, one end of the junction differs, possibly owing to a read error. The chain recombines TRBV5-1 with TRBJ2-7, with 8 bases aligning to TRBD2. This CDR3 has 14 residues. Looked up from germline, CDR1 is SGHRS and CDR2 is YFSETQ. The CDR3 protein is CASSLDGSGAIFGF. CDR3 sequence (DNA): TGCGCCAGCAGCTTGGATGGTAGCGGGGCGATTTTTGGCTTC. Full variable domain (outside the CDR3, taken from reference TRBV5-1 and TRBJ2-7): KAGVTQTPRYLIKTRGQQVTLSCSPISGHRSVSWYQQTPGQGLQFLFEYFSETQRNKGNFPGRFSGRQFSNSRSEMNVSTLELGDSALYLCASSLDGSGAIFGFGPGTRLTVT.